This T cell receptor (beta chain) was captured in a study of post-analysis software for immune sequencing data. Study in general: The disease courses spanned relapsing-remitting, secondary progressive and progressive-relapsing forms of multiple sclerosis. Whole-study findings and limits: When patients were compared with controls, 4 or 5 TRBV segments were more frequent, TRBV5-6, TRBV5-1 and TRBV20-1 among them. Patients with multiple sclerosis recorded significantly lower normalized Chao1 diversity than controls, the study found.

Concerning this clonotype: The target antigen is unknown.

CDR1 is SGHTA, CDR2 FQGTGA, per germline. The ends lost 5 bases at V and 2 bases at J; junction bases unmatched: 4. The CDR3 totals 15 residues. Every TCR beta cDNA library bore unique molecular identifiers. From around 0.96 to 9.9 million T cells, 450,000 to 550,000 cDNA molecules were obtained. TCRdb analysed the PCR reads with MiXCR anew, one entry per CDR3 protein. This table holds hundreds of thousands of distinct CDR3 sequences, 55% to 60% found once. The source is a girl aged 2-10 years with multiple sclerosis. Sequencing input: blood. This sequence joins TRBV7-3 and TRBJ2-1; 9 bases fit TRBD1. CDR3 sequence reads: CASSGDRDPYNEQFF. The CDR3 DNA sequence: TGTGCCAGCAGCGGGGACAGGGATCCCTACAATGAGCAGTTCTTC. Filled out from reference TRBV7-3 and TRBJ2-1, the complete variable domain reads GAGVSQTPSNKVTEKGKYVELRCDPISGHTALYWYRQSLGQGPEFLIYFQGTGAADDSGLPNDRFFAVRPEGSVSTLKIQRTERGDSAVYLCASSGDRDPYNEQFFGPGTRLTVL.